This T cell receptor beta chain appears in the sequencing data of a study of blood T cell repertoires in COVID-19. On the study more broadly: The United States, Italy and Spain provided the acute and convalescent COVID-19 samples. Sources were T cells, B-cell-depleted T cells, or PBMCs; the material itself was cDNA or gDNA.

The CDR3 is 11 residues long. The germline CDR1 and CDR2 sequences are DFQATT and SNEGSKA (reference sequence). With 3 bases removed from V and 2 bases from J, the gap between germline ends came to 5 bases. For this clone: This specimen includes other DNA sequences encoding the same CDR3.

Sequenced by immunoSEQ multiplex PCR; TCRdb stores in-frame clones only, minus some. The data contain about 300,000 clones, around 89% of them singletons. This chain links TRBV20-1 with TRBJ2-7; D is uncertain. The specimen sequenced was peripheral blood. The TCR originated in a young man who had recovered from COVID-19. DNA of the CDR3: TGCAGTGCTAGCAGTGCCTACGAGCAGTACTTC. Protein sequence: CSASSAYEQYF.